The 26 T cell receptor beta chains presented below share a single source sample, sequenced in a study of T cell responses to AZD1222 COVID-19 vaccine. The assay was immunoSEQ multiplex PCR, and TCRdb's table has in-frame clones only and misses some. The sample holds fewer than 100,000 clones, roughly 90% seen once. Here the sequenced sample was peripheral blood, taken on day 0 of AZD1222 vaccination. The source is an adult in good health.

V and J are TRBV6-4 and TRBJ2-6, with D unclear. The CDR3 runs to 14 residues. CDR1 and CDR2 (germline): MRHNA, SNTAGT. V dropped 8 bases and J dropped 0 bases, with 8 bases sitting between them. The CDR3, as DNA: TGTGCCAGCGCGGTTATCTCTGGGGCCAACGTCCTGACTTTC. Translated: CASAVISGANVLTF.

The chain joins TRBV6-5 to TRBJ1-2, with a tentative D call TRBD1 (6 bases). Germline loops: CDR1 MNHEY, CDR2 SVGAGI. V lost 8 bases to trimming and J lost 2 bases, with 12 bases between them. The CDR3 loop spans 13 amino acids. The CDR3 protein is CASVGRGNYGYTF. The CDR3 bases are TGTGCCAGCGTGGGGAGGGGGAACTATGGCTACACCTTC.

The chain combines TRBV4-3 with TRBJ1-5, with D maybe TRBD1 (6 bases). V lost 4 bases and J 6 bases, leaving 10 bases between the germline ends. The CDR3 spans 13 residues. CDR1 is LGHNA, CDR2 YSLEER, per germline. DNA of the CDR3: TGCGCCAGCAGCCTAGGGGGAGGTCAGCCCCAGCATTTT. The encoded protein is CASSLGGGQPQHF.

V and J are TRBV5-1 and TRBJ2-3, with unresolved D. Trimming took 1 base from V and 2 from J, leaving 8 bases between them. Germline lookup yields CDR1 SGHRS and CDR2 YFSETQ. CDR3 length: 14 amino acids. The CDR3 DNA reads TGCGCCAGCAGCTTGAGAAGGTCCACAGATACGCAGTATTTT. It is translated as CASSLRRSTDTQYF.

The rearrangement uses TRBV27 and TRBJ2-1; 8 bases match TRBD1. CDR1 and CDR2 (germline): MNHEY, SMNVEV (reference sequence). V was pared by 6 bases and J by 4 bases, with 8 bases of the junction left unmatched. This CDR3 has 15 amino acids. In nucleotides, the CDR3 is TGTGCCAGCAGGCGTTGGGACAGGCAGTACAATGAGCAGTTCTTC. Residues: CASRRWDRQYNEQFF.

The chain is built from TRBV11-3 and TRBJ2-5; D possibly corresponds to TRBD1 (6 bases). The V gene's germline CDR1 is SGHNT and CDR2 YENEEA. The V end was cut by 1 base, the J end by 4 bases, with 16 bases between. The CDR3 consists of 16 residues. The DNA of the CDR3 is TGTGCCAGCAGCTTAGGTGGAACAGGGTGGAGAGAGACCCAGTACTTC. Translating gives CASSLGGTGWRETQYF.

The genes are TRBV11-2 and TRBJ2-1; D uncertain. Trimming stripped 1 base from V and 0 bases from J, with 13 bases between. The CDR3 totals 17 residues. Germline CDR1 is SGHAT and CDR2 is FQNNGV. CDR3 sequence reads: CASSLGRTARSYNEQFF. CDR3 nucleotides: TGTGCCAGCAGCTTAGGGCGGACCGCCCGCTCCTACAATGAGCAGTTCTTC.

This chain links TRBV12-5 with TRBJ2-2, with a possible D match to TRBD1 (6 bases). CDR1 and CDR2 from the germline V gene are LGHNT and FRNRAP. The V gene lost 3 bases and the J gene lost 4 bases, with 15 bases spanning the gap. The CDR3 consists of 16 residues. The CDR3: CASGLQGSRGTGELFF. DNA of the CDR3: TGTGCTAGTGGTTTACAGGGCTCCCGGGGCACCGGGGAGCTGTTTTTT.

J is TRBJ2-2 and V is TRBV7-2; D may be TRBD2 (5 bases). This CDR3 is 13 amino acids long. Trimming took 4 bases from V and 6 from J, leaving 9 bases between them. CDR1 and CDR2 (germline): SGHTA, FQGNSA. The CDR3 sequence is CASSWMRAGELFF. In DNA, the CDR3 is TGTGCCAGCAGCTGGATGAGGGCCGGGGAGCTGTTTTTT. Combining the CDR3 with reference TRBV7-2 and TRBJ2-2 gives the whole variable domain GAGVSQSPSNKVTEKGKDVELRCDPISGHTALYWYRQSLGQGLEFLIYFQGNSAPDKSGLPSDRFSAERTGGSVSTLTIQRTQQEDSAVYLCASSWMRAGELFFGEGSRLTVL.

This clone is a singleton in its sample. V gene TRBV6-6 combines with J gene TRBJ1-1; D is undetermined. V lost 8 bases to trimming and J lost 1 base, with 5 bases between them. The CDR3 totals 11 residues. From germline, CDR1 is MNHNY and CDR2 SVGAGI (reference sequence). The CDR3 reads CASDGNTEAFF. In nucleotides, the CDR3 is TGTGCCAGCGATGGGAACACTGAAGCTTTCTTT.

V gene TRBV7-2 combines with J gene TRBJ1-1; no firm D call. The length of the CDR3 is 14 residues. V was cut by 2 bases and J by 8 bases, with 15 bases left in between. Germline V gives CDR1 SGHTA, CDR2 FQGNSA. This CDR3 is CASSLSVDRGEAFF. CDR3 nucleotides: TGTGCCAGCAGCTTAAGTGTAGACCGAGGAGAAGCTTTCTTT. The full variable domain, in which reference TRBV7-2 and TRBJ1-1 provide the parts outside the CDR3, is GAGVSQSPSNKVTEKGKDVELRCDPISGHTALYWYRQSLGQGLEFLIYFQGNSAPDKSGLPSDRFSAERTGGSVSTLTIQRTQQEDSAVYLCASSLSVDRGEAFFGQGTRLTVV.

This chain uses TRBV7-2 with TRBJ1-1, with D possibly matching TRBD1 (6 bases). Germline CDR1 reads SGHTA; CDR2 reads FQGNSA. V lost 5 bases, J lost 3 bases, and 13 bases lay in between. The CDR3 length is 14 residues. CDR3 region: CASSPQGFHTEAFF. For the CDR3, the DNA is TGTGCCAGCAGCCCACAGGGTTTTCACACTGAAGCTTTCTTT.

V usage is TRBV19 and J usage is TRBJ1-6; D not resolved. V lost 6 bases and J 7 bases, leaving 13 bases between the germline ends. This CDR3 comprises 14 residues. Germline V gives CDR1 LNHDA, CDR2 SQIVND (reference sequence). CDR3 nucleotide sequence: TGTGCCAGTAGCTCCCGACACACAAATTCACCCCTCCACTTT. It is translated as CASSSRHTNSPLHF.

The rearrangement joins TRBV7-2 to TRBJ1-2; D possibly corresponds to TRBD1 (6 bases). The germline gives CDR1 SGHTA, CDR2 FQGNSA. The V gene lost 6 bases and the J gene lost 4 bases, with 15 bases spanning the gap. The CDR3 length is 14 residues. The DNA of the CDR3 is TGTGCCAGCAGTCCGGACAGTCTTATCTATGGCTACACCTTC. Amino acid sequence: CASSPDSLIYGYTF.

J is TRBJ1-1 and V is TRBV5-4, with D uncertain. This CDR3 comprises 14 residues. V dropped 0 bases and J dropped 1 base, with 7 bases sitting between them. Germline V gene lookup returns CDR1 SGHNT and CDR2 YYREEE (reference sequence). Here the CDR3 reads CASSLEPGNTEAFF. The CDR3 coding sequence is TGTGCCAGCAGCTTGGAACCAGGGAACACTGAAGCTTTCTTT.

V is TRBV7-9 and J is TRBJ2-7, with no clear D. V was trimmed by 1 base and J by 3 bases, leaving 10 bases between them. The CDR3 spans 14 residues. Germline V gene lookup returns CDR1 SEHNR and CDR2 FQNEAQ (reference sequence). The CDR3 spells CASSLGSLIYEQYF. The CDR3 DNA is TGTGCCAGCAGCTTAGGTAGCTTGATCTACGAGCAGTACTTC.

The chain carries TRBV27 and TRBJ2-5; 11 bases match TRBD1. The CDR3 sequence is 16 residues long. Germline loops: CDR1 MNHEY, CDR2 SMNVEV (reference sequence). With V trimmed by 7 bases and J by 1 base, 8 bases remained unmatched. CDR3 bases: TGTGCCAGCATTTTCCGGGACAGGGGGATCCAAGAGACCCAGTACTTC. Protein product: CASIFRDRGIQETQYF.

V and J are TRBV5-8 and TRBJ2-7; D gene uncertain. V was clipped by 0 bases and J by 6 bases, with 7 bases between them. The CDR3 spans 12 residues. Germline V gene lookup returns CDR1 SGHTS and CDR2 YDEGEE. As DNA, the CDR3 is TGTGCCAGCAGCTTGGTAGGGTTCGAGCAGTACTTC. Amino acid sequence: CASSLVGFEQYF.

This rearrangement joins TRBV28 to TRBJ1-1, with TRBD1 matching 7 bases. The CDR3 has 15 amino acids. Germline CDR1 is MDHEN and CDR2 is SYDVKM. Trimming cost V 2 bases and J 5 bases; bases outside gene matches: 8. This chain's CDR3 is CASSLGQGDWTEAFF. CDR3 coding DNA: TGTGCCAGCAGTTTAGGCCAGGGGGATTGGACTGAAGCTTTCTTT.

The J gene is TRBJ1-2, the V gene TRBV19; 9 positions agree with TRBD1. CDR1 is LNHDA and CDR2 is SQIVND in the germline V gene (reference sequence). The CDR3 sequence is 16 residues long. V lost 5 bases, J lost 4 bases, and 11 bases stayed unmatched. The CDR3 DNA is TGTGCCAGTAGTCCGCGCCCGGGACAGGGAGGCTATGGCTACACCTTC. Translating it yields CASSPRPGQGGYGYTF. Together with reference TRBV19 and TRBJ1-2, the CDR3 gives the full variable domain: DGGITQSPKYLFRKEGQNVTLSCEQNLNHDAMYWYRQDPGQGLRLIYYSQIVNDFQKGDIAEGYSVSREKKESFPLTVTSAQKNPTAFYLCASSPRPGQGGYGYTFGSGTRLTVV.

The chain joins TRBV15 to TRBJ1-4; 8 bases are shared with TRBD1. The junction had 13 bases not matched to a gene; V was cut back by 5 bases and J by 5 bases. This CDR3 is built from 17 residues. In germline, CDR1 is LNHNV, CDR2 YYDKDF (reference sequence). In DNA, the CDR3 is TGTGCCACCAGCCTAGTGGGTGACAGGGACAGGAATGAAAAACTGTTTTTT. Translation: CATSLVGDRDRNEKLFF.

The chain employs TRBV19 and TRBJ1-6; D is perhaps TRBD1 (6 bases). CDR1 is LNHDA and CDR2 is SQIVND in the germline V gene (reference sequence). The V and J ends lost 10 bases and 9 bases respectively, with 13 bases between them. The CDR3 spans 12 residues. The CDR3 spells CATRRGISPLHF. In DNA form, the CDR3 reads TGTGCCACAAGAAGGGGGATTTCACCCCTCCACTTT.

This chain uses TRBV7-2 with TRBJ1-6; D might be TRBD1 (6 bases). This CDR3 has 16 amino acids. Deletions cut 1 base from V and 0 bases from J, with 7 bases between. Germline loops: CDR1 SGHTA, CDR2 FQGNSA. In DNA form, the CDR3 reads TGTGCCAGCAGCTTAGTAGGGGGCTCCTATAATTCACCCCTCCACTTT. This gives the protein CASSLVGGSYNSPLHF.

The chain employs TRBV14 and TRBJ2-1, with 7 nucleotides matching TRBD2. CDR3 size: 16 residues. The germline V gene encodes CDR1 SGHDN and CDR2 FVKESK. Trimming cost V 6 bases and J 7 bases; bases outside gene matches: 15. CDR3 loop: CASSQYYGGGRNEQFF. The CDR3, as DNA: TGTGCCAGCAGTCAATACTATGGCGGGGGAAGGAATGAGCAGTTCTTC.

The chain joins TRBV28 to TRBJ1-3; D possibly corresponds to TRBD1 (6 bases). Germline values: CDR1 MDHEN, CDR2 SYDVKM. CDR3 size: 12 residues. Trimming took 4 bases from V and 8 from J, leaving 9 bases between them. The DNA of the CDR3 is TGTGCCAGCAGTTCGGGGGCGGACACCATATATTTT. This translates into CASSSGADTIYF.

This chain connects TRBV24-1 to TRBJ1-5; D uncertain. V was shortened by 7 bases and J by 4 bases, with 10 bases between the two germline ends. Per germline, CDR1 KGHDR and CDR2 SFDVKD. The CDR3 is 13 amino acids. This chain's CDR3 is CATSGDGNQPQHF. The CDR3 DNA reads TGTGCCACCAGCGGCGATGGGAATCAGCCCCAGCATTTT.